The 20 T cell receptor beta chains reported below all come from one sample, sequenced in a study of vaccination effects on CD4 cells after COVID-19. Some clones are missing from TCRdb's copy, which holds only in-frame ones; the method was immunoSEQ multiplex PCR. The sample has 40,000 or so clones, around 70% seen once. Antigens for these TCRs are unknown. After more than 9 days in culture, the CD4+ T cells were isolated. As their vaccination, participants received two doses of either BNT162b2 or mRNA-1273. Sequencing used CD4+ T cells from PBMCs cultured without peptide, obtained after COVID-19 vaccination. Every receptor here comes from a human donor who received a COVID-19 vaccine.

The V and J genes are TRBV7-2 and TRBJ2-7; 8 bases are a match to TRBD2. Germline trimming cut 5 bases from V and 6 bases from J; bases unmatched to any gene: 15. The CDR3 runs to 16 residues. CDR1 is SGHTA and CDR2 is FQGNSA in the germline V gene. CDR3 residues: CASSQRSLAGSFEQYF. The CDR3 nucleotides are TGTGCCAGCAGCCAAAGGTCTTTAGCGGGATCGTTCGAGCAGTACTTC.

This clone was seen only once. The chain uses TRBV7-8 and TRBJ1-4; D call uncertain. Germline V gene lookup returns CDR1 SGHVS and CDR2 FQNEAQ. The length of the CDR3 is 14 residues. V lost 2 bases and J 7 bases, leaving 11 bases between the germline ends. CDR3 nucleotide sequence: TGTGCCAGCAGCTTACGTAACTCAGGTGAAAAACTGTTTTTT. Translation gives CASSLRNSGEKLFF.

Only a few counts were recorded for this clone. The chain couples TRBV10-3 to TRBJ2-1; 7 bases are shared with TRBD1. The ends lost 6 bases at V and 4 bases at J; junction bases unmatched: 12. Germline V lookup: CDR1 ENHRY, CDR2 SYGVKD. The CDR3 is 16 residues long. The CDR3 loop is CAISPTEKGQYNEQFF. In DNA form, the CDR3 reads TGTGCCATCAGCCCTACCGAAAAGGGACAGTACAATGAGCAGTTCTTC.

This sequence joins TRBV23-1 and TRBJ1-6; D is perhaps TRBD1 (5 bases). TRBV23-1 is flagged as an ORF with uncertain function. This CDR3 has 16 amino acids. V gave up 5 bases and J gave up 5 bases, with 16 bases separating them. The CDR3 bases are TGCGCCAGCAGTTACCCTAGACAGCCTGATAATTCACCCCTCCACTTT. Amino acid sequence: CASSYPRQPDNSPLHF.

The gene calls are TRBV15 and TRBJ1-5, with unresolved D. CDR1 and CDR2 (germline): LNHNV, YYDKDF (reference sequence). V was trimmed by 4 bases and J by 5 bases, leaving 6 bases between them. There are 12 residues in the CDR3. The CDR3 sequence: CATSTGYQPQHF. The CDR3 DNA follows: TGTGCCACCAGCACTGGATATCAGCCCCAGCATTTT.

The chain is built from TRBV30 and TRBJ2-1, with 10 bases aligning to TRBD1. The J segment lost 12 bases and the V segment lost 1 base, leaving 6 bases of the junction unmatched. This CDR3 contains 13 residues. CDR1 and CDR2 (germline): GTSNPN, SVGIG (reference sequence). In nucleotides, the CDR3 is TGTGCCTGGAGTGAGACAGGGGGCGGAGGGCAGTTCTTC. Amino acid sequence: CAWSETGGGGQFF.

The chain couples TRBV10-1 to TRBJ1-2; D gene unclear. Between the trimmed V and J ends, which lost 3 bases and 9 bases, there was a span of 14 bases. Per the germline V gene, CDR1 is WNHNN and CDR2 is SYGVQD (reference sequence). This CDR3 comprises 13 residues. The CDR3 is CASSDSNGFSYTF. For the CDR3, the DNA is TGCGCCAGCAGTGATAGTAATGGCTTTAGCTACACCTTC.

V usage is TRBV6-5 and J usage is TRBJ1-6; the match to TRBD1 covers 7 bases. The V gene's germline CDR1 is MNHEY and CDR2 SVGAGI. Trimming at V came to 10 bases and at J to 4 bases, leaving 4 bases not matched to a gene. The CDR3 has 13 residues. The CDR3 DNA sequence: TGTGCCATCAGACAGGGATATAATTCACCCCTCCACTTT. It encodes CAIRQGYNSPLHF.

The CDR3 sequence is CSVDYANTGELFF. Here the CDR3 DNA reads TGCAGCGTAGACTATGCGAACACCGGGGAGCTGTTTTTT. The J gene is TRBJ2-2, the V gene TRBV29-1; a possible D gene is TRBD2 (5 bases). The CDR3 consists of 13 residues. V lost 6 bases and J lost 0, with 8 bases in between. In germline, CDR1 is SQVTM, CDR2 ANQGSEA.

CDR3 region: CASSLGDVGFYEQYF. CDR3 nucleotide sequence: TGCGCCAGCAGCTTAGGGGACGTAGGGTTCTACGAGCAGTACTTC. The chain employs TRBV5-1 and TRBJ2-7; D may correspond to TRBD1 or TRBD2 (5 bases each). The CDR3 runs 15 residues. V gave up 2 bases and J gave up 3 bases, with 15 bases separating them. Germline V lookup: CDR1 SGHRS, CDR2 YFSETQ.

This chain joins TRBV12-5 and TRBJ1-4; D not certain. From germline, CDR1 is LGHNT and CDR2 FRNRAP. The CDR3 is 15 residues long. V lost 7 bases, J lost 10 bases, and 22 bases lay in between. The CDR3 bases are TGTGCTAGTGCCCGAGGCGATTGGCCGATTGGAAAACTGTTTTTT. Residues: CASARGDWPIGKLFF.

The rearrangement uses TRBV10-3 and TRBJ1-1; D not resolved. V shed 5 bases and J shed 3 bases, with 13 bases lying between them. There are 14 residues in the CDR3. Germline V gene data show CDR1 as ENHRY and CDR2 as SYGVKD. DNA of the CDR3: TGTGCCATCAGTAGGGAGGGAGGTGACACTGAAGCTTTCTTT. Amino acids: CAISREGGDTEAFF.

The chain uses TRBV12-3 or TRBV12-4 and TRBJ1-6; D not resolved. V lost 6 bases to trimming and J lost 7 bases, with 10 bases between them. The CDR3 runs 13 residues. This CDR3 is CASSFLGNSPLHF. The DNA of the CDR3 is TGTGCCAGCAGCTTCTTGGGGAATTCACCCCTCCACTTT.

J is TRBJ2-4 and V is TRBV13, with TRBD2 matching 11 bases. The junction had 4 bases not matched to a gene; V was cut back by 6 bases and J by 0 bases. CDR3 size: 16 residues. Per germline, CDR1 PRHDT and CDR2 FYEKMQ (reference sequence). The chain's CDR3 is CASRPTSGVAKNIQYF. CDR3 nucleotide sequence: TGTGCCAGCAGACCGACTAGCGGGGTAGCCAAAAACATTCAGTACTTC.

The V gene is TRBV12-2, the J gene TRBJ2-5; TRBD2, as called in the table, went unchecked against the DNA. TRBV12-2 counts as a pseudogene. This CDR3 region has 14 residues. The CDR3 bases are TGTGCAAGTCGCCTAGGGACTCGCCAAGAGACCCAGTACTTC. Translating it yields CASRLGTRQETQYF.

The CDR3 protein is CASSPTLRDDTANQPQHF. CDR3 in DNA: TGTGCCAGCAGCCCCACCCTCCGCGACGATACAGCCAATCAGCCCCAGCATTTT. This sequence joins TRBV7-8 and TRBJ1-5; D is unclear. CDR3 length: 18 residues. Trimming shortened V by 5 bases and J by 3 bases, and 23 bases separated the two germline ends. Per the germline V gene, CDR1 is SGHVS and CDR2 is FQNEAQ.

This chain's CDR3 is CSASTAGGGETQYF. For the CDR3, the DNA is TGCAGTGCTAGTACTGCGGGAGGAGGGGAGACCCAGTACTTC. The genes are TRBV20-1 and TRBJ2-5; 8 bases match TRBD2. The CDR3 extends over 14 amino acids. V lost 3 bases, J lost 5 bases, and 8 bases stayed unmatched. Germline V CDR1 and CDR2: DFQATT, SNEGSKA (reference sequence).

CDR3 in DNA: TGTGCCAGCAGCCAAGAGGCGGGGGGGGGCACCGGGGAGCTGTTTTTT. It yields the protein CASSQEAGGGTGELFF. The V call is TRBV3-1 (or the pseudogene TRBV3-2), the J call TRBJ2-2; 9 bases are a match to TRBD2. This CDR3 has 16 residues. The germline gives CDR1 LGHDT, CDR2 YNNKEL (reference sequence). V gave up 0 bases and J gave up 4 bases; unmatched junction bases: 3.

This clone appeared a single time. CDR3 amino acids: CASSWVGGNIQYF. The DNA of the CDR3 is TGTGCCAGCAGCTGGGTAGGCGGAAACATTCAGTACTTC. The chain is built from TRBV5-6 and TRBJ2-4; D ambiguous. Trimming shortened V by 3 bases and J by 6 bases, and 10 bases separated the two germline ends. Germline loops: CDR1 SGHDT, CDR2 YYEEEE. This CDR3 region has 13 residues.

The rearrangement links TRBV6-1 to TRBJ1-5; 10 nucleotides agree with TRBD1. Germline CDR1 is MNHNS and CDR2 is SASEGT. There are 19 residues in the CDR3. Trimming took 1 base from V and 5 from J; bases not matched to a gene: 14. The CDR3, as DNA: TGTGCCAGCAGTGAAGAGGCGGGACAGGGGCGGAGGGGAGATCAGCCCCAGCATTTT. Translation: CASSEEAGQGRRGDQPQHF.